The sample holds one count of the clone carrying this TCR beta chain. Trimming took 0 bases from V and 0 from J, leaving 11 bases between them. Looked up from germline, CDR1 is SGHRS and CDR2 is YFSETQ. This CDR3 has 16 residues. In the source study's methods: Estimation of nucleated cell counts was performed using reference gene primer amplification. Method: immunoSEQ multiplex PCR; TCRdb's copy keeps in-frame clones and lacks some. The D gene and trimming were derived from the DNA, and the V and J assignments and clone size from that table. The table includes more than 95,000 clones, roughly 84% detected once. This sample is drawn from a study of blood T cell repertoires in COVID-19. Overall study: Sites in the United States, Italy and Spain provided acute and convalescent COVID-19 samples. Sources were T cells, B-cell-depleted T cells, or PBMCs; the material itself was cDNA or gDNA.

This clonotype was obtained from a human donor in a cohort sampled during active COVID-19. The chain combines TRBV5-1 with TRBJ2-3; maybe TRBD1 (6 bases). Input material: peripheral blood. CDR3 sequence reads: CASSLGQGPSTDTQYF. The CDR3 DNA follows: TGCGCCAGCAGCTTGGGGCAGGGGCCAAGCACAGATACGCAGTATTTT.